What follows are 20 T cell receptor beta chains derived from one specimen sequenced in a study of siplizumab effects on memory and regulatory T cells. The method was immunoSEQ multiplex PCR; TCRdb's version includes in-frame clones alone and lacks a portion of them. The sample holds some 97,000 clones, around 94% seen once. Sequenced material: Tregs sorted from blood. The receptor source for this set is a human donor in good health.

V is TRBV2 and J is TRBJ1-5; tentatively, D is TRBD1 (5 bases). Germline V gives CDR1 SNHLY, CDR2 FYNNEI. This CDR3 is 16 amino acids long. Trimming pared 5 bases from V and 6 bases from J, leaving 20 bases between. The CDR3 loop is CASSLYQGALGQPQHF. The CDR3 DNA is TGTGCCAGCAGTCTTTATCAGGGAGCCTTGGGTCAGCCCCAGCATTTT.

V is TRBV5-1 and J is TRBJ2-5; D might be TRBD1 (6 bases). Germline assignment: CDR1 SGHRS and CDR2 YFSETQ. The V and J ends lost 3 bases and 3 bases respectively, with 15 bases between them. The CDR3 covers 15 residues. CDR3 residues: CASSSDRPLKETQYF. For the CDR3, the DNA is TGCGCCAGCAGCTCCGACAGGCCCCTTAAAGAGACCCAGTACTTC.

The CDR3 region is CASSEYRANQPQHF. For the CDR3, the DNA is TGTGCCAGCAGTGAATACAGGGCGAATCAGCCCCAGCATTTT. The rearrangement links TRBV27 to TRBJ1-5; maybe TRBD1 (6 bases). Trimming shortened V by 5 bases and J by 4 bases, and 12 bases separated the two germline ends. This CDR3 comprises 14 residues. Germline assignment: CDR1 MNHEY and CDR2 SMNVEV (reference sequence).

The chain employs TRBV2 and TRBJ1-5; D might be TRBD1 (5 bases). V lost 6 bases and J lost 15, with 21 bases in between. CDR3 length: 13 amino acids. The germline V gene encodes CDR1 SNHLY and CDR2 FYNNEI. CDR3 nucleotides: TGTGCCAGCAGACCCACGAGGGGTATTCGGTCGCATTTT. It specifies CASRPTRGIRSHF.

The rearrangement links TRBV5-1 to TRBJ1-4, with D maybe TRBD1 (6 bases). Trimming took off 1 base at V and 1 base at J, with 14 bases between the two ends. The CDR3 contains 17 residues. CDR1 and CDR2 from the germline V gene are SGHRS and YFSETQ. The CDR3, as DNA: TGCGCCAGCAGCTTGATCAGGGGCAGAGGAACTAATGAAAAACTGTTTTTT. Its translation: CASSLIRGRGTNEKLFF.

This chain links TRBV27 with TRBJ2-2; D unclear. The CDR3 has 13 residues. V lost 7 bases and J lost 6, with 12 bases in between. Germline V gives CDR1 MNHEY, CDR2 SMNVEV (reference sequence). The CDR3 DNA sequence: TGTGCCAGCAAGTTAACCTTACCCGGGGAGCTGTTTTTT. Its protein is CASKLTLPGELFF.

This chain links TRBV27 with TRBJ2-1; D unclear. The V gene's germline CDR1 is MNHEY and CDR2 SMNVEV (reference sequence). This CDR3 spans 15 amino acids. V lost 3 bases and J lost 0, with 9 bases in between. The CDR3 sequence is CASSFYNYSYNEQFF. For the CDR3, the DNA is TGTGCCAGCAGTTTTTACAACTACTCCTACAATGAGCAGTTCTTC.

The rearrangement joins TRBV7-6 to TRBJ1-1, with a weak D call TRBD1 (5 bases). V was clipped by 1 base and J by 1 base, with 10 bases between them. Germline V CDR1 and CDR2: SGHVS, FNYEAQ. CDR3 length: 15 residues. In DNA form, the CDR3 reads TGTGCCAGCAGCTTAGTTTCTGGGGGGAACACTGAAGCTTTCTTT. As protein: CASSLVSGGNTEAFF.

The rearrangement uses TRBV28 and TRBJ1-2; no firm D call. Trimming left V 4 bases short and J 7 bases short, with 10 bases between. The CDR3 contains 12 residues. Germline V gives CDR1 MDHEN, CDR2 SYDVKM. The CDR3 DNA sequence: TGTGCCAGCAGTTCGAATATCATTGGCTACACCTTC. It encodes CASSSNIIGYTF.

The chain combines TRBV18 with TRBJ2-7; 13 nucleotides agree with TRBD2. Germline V gives CDR1 KGHSH, CDR2 LQKENI. V gave up 8 bases and J gave up 1 base; unmatched junction bases: 5. This CDR3 is built from 15 residues. CDR3 in amino acids: CASTRLAGGSYEQYF. In DNA form, the CDR3 reads TGTGCCAGCACGCGACTAGCGGGAGGTTCCTACGAGCAGTACTTC.

The rearrangement uses TRBV11-3 and TRBJ2-1, with TRBD2 as a possible D gene (6 bases). This CDR3 is 15 amino acids long. V was clipped by 5 bases and J by 7 bases, with 18 bases between them. Looked up from germline, CDR1 is SGHNT and CDR2 is YENEEA. The CDR3: CASSPGMEGPNEQFF. For the CDR3, the DNA is TGTGCCAGCAGCCCGGGGATGGAGGGCCCGAATGAGCAGTTCTTC.

This clone has a handful of counts. The rearrangement links TRBV6-5 to TRBJ2-4, with D uncertain. The ends were cut back, 6 bases at V and 0 bases at J, with 9 bases in the middle. CDR1 and CDR2 (germline): MNHEY, SVGAGI. The length of the CDR3 is 14 residues. CDR3 sequence reads: CASRSSLAKNIQYF. The CDR3 nucleotides read TGTGCCAGCAGGTCTAGTTTAGCCAAAAACATTCAGTACTTC.

In its sample, this clone was seen a few times. The chain links TRBV19 to TRBJ2-2; perhaps TRBD2 as D (5 bases). Between the trimmed V and J ends, which lost 3 bases and 4 bases, there was a span of 15 bases. CDR1 is LNHDA and CDR2 is SQIVND in the germline V gene (reference sequence). The CDR3 totals 16 residues. This CDR3 is CASSISRGSGTGELFF. The CDR3 bases are TGTGCCAGTAGTATCTCCCGCGGGTCGGGCACCGGGGAGCTGTTTTTT.

The count of this clone is one. The chain joins TRBV5-1 to TRBJ1-1; a possible D gene is TRBD1 (6 bases). The CDR3 contains 16 residues. V was cut by 4 bases and J by 2 bases, with 18 bases left in between. The germline V gene has CDR1 SGHRS and CDR2 YFSETQ. Here the CDR3 reads CASSRWTAVGNTEAFF. Here the CDR3 DNA reads TGCGCCAGCAGCCGGTGGACAGCCGTCGGTAACACTGAAGCTTTCTTT.

This clone is a singleton in its sample. The chain combines TRBV7-9 with TRBJ1-3; D may be TRBD1 (5 bases). V gave up 6 bases and J gave up 0 bases, with 12 bases separating them. Germline V CDR1 and CDR2: SEHNR, FQNEAQ (reference sequence). There are 15 residues in the CDR3. CDR3 in amino acids: CASRLEGLSGNTIYF. Written as DNA, the CDR3 is TGTGCCAGCAGGCTAGAGGGACTCTCTGGAAACACCATATATTTT.

The rearrangement uses TRBV27 and TRBJ1-2; TRBD1 matches at 9 bases. This CDR3 is 17 amino acids long. With 9 bases clipped from V and 4 bases from J, the junction kept 18 bases outside the gene matches. Germline V gene lookup returns CDR1 MNHEY and CDR2 SMNVEV (reference sequence). CDR3 nucleotides: TGTGCCAGTAAACACCTGAAGTCGGGACAGGGTGTCTATGGCTACACCTTC. Residues: CASKHLKSGQGVYGYTF.

This chain connects TRBV4-1 to TRBJ2-3, with D possibly being TRBD2 (5 bases). The germline V gene encodes CDR1 MGHRA and CDR2 YSYEKL. This CDR3 has 13 amino acids. V lost 3 bases and J lost 7, with 11 bases in between. The chain's CDR3 is CASSHLLGNTQYF. The CDR3 nucleotides read TGCGCCAGCAGCCATCTACTCGGGAATACGCAGTATTTT.

Comment on this clone: Other DNA sequences in this sample translate to the same CDR3. CDR3 protein: CASSLVLNTEAFF. In DNA, the CDR3 is TGCGCCAGCAGCTTGGTGTTGAACACTGAAGCTTTCTTT. V usage is TRBV5-1 and J usage is TRBJ1-1; D unclear. The germline V and J ends were trimmed by 0 bases and 0 bases, with 3 bases remaining between them. This CDR3 comprises 13 residues. The germline V gene has CDR1 SGHRS and CDR2 YFSETQ.

V and J are TRBV5-1 and TRBJ2-1; 11 bases agree with TRBD2. The trim removed 0 bases at V and 9 bases at J, leaving 14 bases unmatched. The CDR3 spans 18 residues. The germline V gene has CDR1 SGHRS and CDR2 YFSETQ. DNA of the CDR3: TGCGCCAGCAGCTTGGCGCTTGTGGCTAGCGGGAGGAGCGGTGAGCAGTTCTTC. It codes for CASSLALVASGRSGEQFF.

The chain has TRBV30 and TRBJ1-1, with no clear D. The length of the CDR3 is 13 residues. The ends were cut back, 4 bases at V and 0 bases at J, with 9 bases in the middle. The germline CDR1 and CDR2 sequences are GTSNPN and SVGIG (reference sequence). This chain's CDR3 is CAWIAGVNTEAFF. CDR3 bases: TGTGCCTGGATTGCGGGAGTGAACACTGAAGCTTTCTTT.